These 12 T cell receptor beta chains share one sample of origin, sequenced in a study of tissue T cells after allogeneic stem cell transplantation. The time point was: mouse harvest day 7 after allogeneic transplant. Mouse grafts combined 10^7 T-cell-depleted bone marrow cells with 10^6 splenic CD5+ T cells. Libraries were prepared by immunoSEQ multiplex PCR; TCRdb keeps only in-frame clonotypes and omits some of them. The table has 5,500 to 7,500 clones, 48% seen once; the top ten hold 7% to 9%. What was sequenced was lymph node tissue. The source of these receptors is a female BALB/c mouse given C57BL/6 T cells with graft-versus-host disease after an allogeneic hematopoietic cell transplant.

In this sample, this clone turned up a few times. Gene names and germline match the mouse. The read falls 1 residue short of the CDR3 end, and the missing part is taken from the germline J gene. The chain links TRBV23 to TRBJ2-7. The germline gives CDR1 KGHTA, CDR2 FQNQQP. This CDR3 region has 13 residues. CDR3 sequence: CSSSQSAGVEQYF. CDR3 bases read: TGCTCCAGCAGTCAATCGGCGGGGGTGGAACAGTAC.

This clone is categorized as medium-sized. Gene names and germline refer to mouse. The covered CDR3 bases are TGTGCCAGCAGTCCCGGGACTGAACAGTAC. Translated: CASSPGTEQY. The whole CDR3 reads CASSPGTEQYF. The chain is built from TRBV14 and TRBJ2-7; D tentatively fits TRBD1 or TRBD2 (5 bases each). The CDR3 end is not reached by the read, which stops 1 residue before it; the germline J gene fills it in. V dropped 4 bases and J dropped 6 bases, with 8 bases sitting between them. The CDR3 length is 11 residues. Looked up from germline, CDR1 is SGHDT and CDR2 is FRDEAV.

This clone was counted a few times. All gene names here are mouse names. CDR3: CASSLRGAGERLFF. The CDR3 DNA, read in part, is TGTGCCAGCTCTCTCAGGGGGGCGGGCGAAAGATTATTT. V gene TRBV12-1 combines with J gene TRBJ1-4; D might be TRBD1 (6 bases). The read stops 1 residue short of the end of the CDR3; the missing end is completed from the germline J gene. Germline V CDR1 and CDR2: SGHSN, HYEKVE. Trimming removed 0 bases at V and 7 bases at J, with 11 bases between. This CDR3 contains 14 residues.

On this clone: Mouse gene names apply. With the read ending 1 residue before the CDR3 end, the germline J gene is used to fill in that end. The rearrangement uses TRBV12-1 and TRBJ2-5, with 12 bases matching TRBD1. Trimming removed 0 bases from V and 2 bases from J; junction bases left unmatched: 5. This CDR3 has 17 amino acids. Germline CDR1 is SGHSN and CDR2 is HYEKVE. The part of the CDR3 DNA that was read is TGTGCCAGCTCTCTCCGGGACAGGGGGCGCCGCCAAGACACCCAGTAC. Its protein product is CASSLRDRGRRQDTQY. The CDR3, in full, reads CASSLRDRGRRQDTQYF.

Note on this clone: Genes here carry mouse names. The CDR3 is cut off 1 residue early in the read; its end comes from the germline J gene. This chain connects TRBV23 to TRBJ2-1; the table assigns TRBD1, which was not confirmed against the DNA. From germline, CDR1 is KGHTA and CDR2 FQNQQP. The CDR3 is 15 residues long. The CDR3 spells CSSSQKQGGYAEQFF. Partial CDR3 DNA: TGCTCCAGCAGTCAAAAACAGGGTGGCTATGCTGAGCAGTTC. Full variable domain (rest looked up from reference TRBV23 and TRBJ2-1): DAAVTQKPRYLIKMKGQEAEMKCIPEKGHTAVFWYQQKQSKELKFLIYFQNQQPLDQIDMVKERFSAVCPSSSLCSLGIRTCEAEDSALYLCSSSQKQGGYAEQFFGPGTRLTVL.

Of note for this clone: Here the gene names and germline are mouse. The observed sequence ends 1 residue before the CDR3 terminus, with the missing tail filled in from the germline J gene. The chain links TRBV26 to TRBJ1-6; 7 nucleotides match TRBD1. TRBJ1-6 is an open reading frame, and its role is uncertain. This CDR3 is built from 14 residues. Germline CDR1 is KGHPV and CDR2 is FQNQEV (reference sequence). The V and J ends lost 6 bases and 4 bases, in that order; junction bases with no gene match: 3. CDR3 bases read: TGTGCCAGCAGGAGACAGGGATATAATTCGCCCCTCTAC. Protein: CASRRQGYNSPLY. The complete CDR3 sequence is CASRRQGYNSPLYF.

Concerning this clone itself: The genes are named according to mouse. The CDR3: CASSSGTGEGVFF. CDR3 bases read: TGTGCCAGCAGTTCCGGGACAGGGGAGGGAGTCTTC. This chain links TRBV15 with TRBJ1-1; 10 nucleotides match TRBD1. The missing CDR3 end, 1 residue past where the read stops, is filled in from the germline J gene. Germline V lookup: CDR1 SGHND, CDR2 FRSKSL. After removal of 4 bases from V and 10 bases from J, the junction contained 6 bases not matched to a gene. The CDR3 has 13 residues. Full variable domain (rest looked up from reference TRBV15 and TRBJ1-1): DAGVTQTPRHEVAEKGQTIILKCEPVSGHNDLFWYRQTKIQGLELLSYFRSKSLMEDGGAFKDRFKAEMLNSSFSTLKIQPTEPKDSAVYLCASSSGTGEGVFFGKGTRLTVV.

Comment on this clone: Germline and genes here are mouse. Read sequence stops 1 residue before the CDR3 end, and the germline J gene provides the missing end. The chain is built from TRBV5 and TRBJ1-1, with D perhaps matching TRBD1 (5 bases). The CDR3 is made up of 12 amino acids. Germline V gives CDR1 LGHNA, CDR2 YNLKQL (reference sequence). V was cut by 1 base and J by 5 bases, with 5 bases left in between. CDR3 bases read: TGTGCCAGCAGCCAAGGGACAACAGAAGTCTTC. Its translation is CASSQGTTEVF. The whole CDR3 is CASSQGTTEVFF.

With regard to this clone: Gene and germline names: mouse. Coverage ceases 1 residue before the CDR3 finishes, and the germline J gene fills in the end. The genes are TRBV26 and TRBJ2-3, with 7 bases lining up with TRBD2. This CDR3 comprises 16 residues. Trimming took 1 base from V and 0 from J; bases not matched to a gene: 4. Germline CDR1 KGHPV, CDR2 FQNQEV (reference sequence). Partial CDR3 DNA: TGTGCCAGCAGTCTGTACCTGGGGGTTAGTGCAGAAACGCTGTAT. Its translation: CASSLYLGVSAETLY. The whole CDR3 sequence is CASSLYLGVSAETLYF. Drawing the rest from reference TRBV26 and TRBJ2-3, the complete variable domain is NSKVIQTPRYLVKGQGQKAKMRCIPEKGHPVVFWYQQNKNNEFKFLINFQNQEVLQQIDMTEKRFSAECPSNSPCSLEIQSSEAGDSALYLCASSLYLGVSAETLYFGSGTRLTVL.

As for this clone: Gene names refer to mouse genes. The CDR3 end lies 1 residue beyond the end of the read and is filled in from the germline J gene. V gene TRBV15 combines with J gene TRBJ1-1; no firm D call. V was clipped by 1 base and J by 7 bases, with 4 bases between them. The CDR3 is made up of 11 amino acids. Germline assignment: CDR1 SGHND and CDR2 FRSKSL. The CDR3 bases that were read are TGTGCCAGCAGTTTAGACAGAGAAGTCTTC. This translates into CASSLDREVF. The entire CDR3 sequence reads CASSLDREVFF.

This clone was counted once. The listed genes are named as in mouse. The CDR3 DNA, read in part, is TGTGCCAGCAGTCTCGGGACAGCAAACACCGGGCAGCTCTAC. It specifies CASSLGTANTGQLY. The CDR3 in full is CASSLGTANTGQLYF. This chain links TRBV26 with TRBJ2-2; 7 nucleotides match TRBD1. Read sequence stops 1 residue before the CDR3 end, and the germline J gene provides the missing end. The CDR3 totals 15 residues. V shed 3 bases and J 0 bases; nucleotides not matched to a gene: 1. The germline CDR1 and CDR2 sequences are KGHPV and FQNQEV (reference sequence).

The table lists this clone with a few counts. Mouse gene names and germline throughout. The CDR3 is cut off 1 residue early in the read; its end comes from the germline J gene. This chain uses TRBV2 with TRBJ2-2; 8 bases match TRBD2. Trimming took 0 bases from V and 3 from J; bases not matched to a gene: 3. Germline V gene lookup returns CDR1 LGHNA and CDR2 YSYQKL. This CDR3 comprises 16 residues. CDR3 DNA, as far as it was read: TGTGCCAGCAGCCAAGACGCTGGGGGGTACACCGGGCAGCTCTAC. It codes for CASSQDAGGYTGQLY. The full CDR3 protein is CASSQDAGGYTGQLYF.